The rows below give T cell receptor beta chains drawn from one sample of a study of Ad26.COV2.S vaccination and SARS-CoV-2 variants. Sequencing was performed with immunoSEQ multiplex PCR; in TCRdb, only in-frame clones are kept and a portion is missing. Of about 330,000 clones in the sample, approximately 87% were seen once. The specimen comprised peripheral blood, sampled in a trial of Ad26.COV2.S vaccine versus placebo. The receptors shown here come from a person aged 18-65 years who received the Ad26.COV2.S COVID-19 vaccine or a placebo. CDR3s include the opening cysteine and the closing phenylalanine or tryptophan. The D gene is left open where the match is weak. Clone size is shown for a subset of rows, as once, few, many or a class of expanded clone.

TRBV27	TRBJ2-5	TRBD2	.	TGTGCCAGCAGTTTAAACGGGGGGGCGAGGGAGACCCAGTACTTC	CASSLNGGARETQYF
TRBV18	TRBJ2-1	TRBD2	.	TGTGCCAGCTCACCACGCAATAGCGGGTCTAGCAACCGTATGCTCTTC	CASSPRNSGSSNRMLF
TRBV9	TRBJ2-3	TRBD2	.	TGTGCCAGCAGCTTACTAGCGGGGGCAAGCACAGATACGCAGTATTTT	CASSLLAGASTDTQYF
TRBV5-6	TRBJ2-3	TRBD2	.	TGTGCCAGCAGCTTGGGGCTAGCGGGACCCACAGATACGCAGTATTTT	CASSLGLAGPTDTQYF
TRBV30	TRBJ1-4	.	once	TGTGCCTGGAGTATCGCACAGGGATCGAGCGAAAAACTGTTTTTT	CAWSIAQGSSEKLFF
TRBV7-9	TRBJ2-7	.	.	TGTGCCAGCAGCCCCCCACTAAGTTCCTACGAGCAGTACTTC	CASSPPLSSYEQYF
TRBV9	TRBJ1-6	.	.	TGTGCCAGCAGCACAACTCTTAATTCACCCCTCCACTTT	CASSTTLNSPLHF
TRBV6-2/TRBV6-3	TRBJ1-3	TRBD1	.	TGTGCCAGCAGTTACCCTACCGGACAGGGGGCGTTTGGAAACACCATATATTTT	CASSYPTGQGAFGNTIYF
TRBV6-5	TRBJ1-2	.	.	TGTGCCAGCAGTTACACCCCGGGGGAAGCTAACTATGGCTACACCTTC	CASSYTPGEANYGYTF
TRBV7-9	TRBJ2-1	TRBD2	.	TGTGCCAGCAGCTTAGTTCGGACTAGCTACAATGAGCAGTTCTTC	CASSLVRTSYNEQFF
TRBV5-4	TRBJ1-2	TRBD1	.	TGTGCCAGCAGCTTAACGAATTTACAGGGGATTATTTATGGCTACACCTTC	CASSLTNLQGIIYGYTF
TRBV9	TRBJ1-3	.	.	TGTGCCAGCAGCCCCACCCGGGACAACACAGGCCCTTACTCTGGAAACACCATATATTTT	CASSPTRDNTGPYSGNTIYF
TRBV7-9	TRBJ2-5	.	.	TGTGCCAGCAGCTTAGCGCTAAGGGGAGACCAAGAGACCCAGTACTTC	CASSLALRGDQETQYF
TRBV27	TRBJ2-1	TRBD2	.	TGTGCCAGCAGGTGGCTAGCGGGGGAGATGGGGCAGTTCTTC	CASRWLAGEMGQFF
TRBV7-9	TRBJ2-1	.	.	TGTGCCAGCAGCCCCGCTAGGGACAATGAGCAGTTCTTC	CASSPARDNEQFF
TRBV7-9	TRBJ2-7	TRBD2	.	TGTGCCAGCAGCTTAGGGCTAGCGGGGCCCTACGAGCAGTACTTC	CASSLGLAGPYEQYF
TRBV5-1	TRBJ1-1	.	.	TGCGCCAGCAGCTCATCCGGCAGCCTGAACACTGAAGCTTTCTTT	CASSSSGSLNTEAFF
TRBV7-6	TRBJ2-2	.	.	TGTGCCAGCAGTATACAGGGCGAAGTATACACCGGGGAGCTGTTTTTT	CASSIQGEVYTGELFF
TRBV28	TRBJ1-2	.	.	TGTGCCAGCAGTCTCCCACCCTATGGCTACACCTTC	CASSLPPYGYTF
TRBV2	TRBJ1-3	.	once	TGTGCCAGCAGGGCTTCCTCTGGAAACACCATATATTTT	CASRASSGNTIYF
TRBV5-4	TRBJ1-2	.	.	TGTGCCAGCAGCTTGATATCCCTGGGCTATGGCTACACCTTC	CASSLISLGYGYTF
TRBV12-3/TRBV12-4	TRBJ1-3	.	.	TGTGCCAGCAGTTTGTCGGGGCTCGGCACCATATATTTT	CASSLSGLGTIYF
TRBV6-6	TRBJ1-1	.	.	TGTGCCAGCATTCCACTCGGGACGGAAGGCGGCGAAGCTTTCTTT	CASIPLGTEGGEAFF
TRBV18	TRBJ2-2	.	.	TGTGCCAGCTCGCAGGGGTCCGGGGAGCTGTTTTTT	CASSQGSGELFF
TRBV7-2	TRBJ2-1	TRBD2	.	TGTGCCAGCAGCCCCGGGACTAGCGGGATGTTCTACAATGAGCAGTTCTTC	CASSPGTSGMFYNEQFF
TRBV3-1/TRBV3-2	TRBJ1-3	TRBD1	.	TGTGCCAGCAGGCCGACAGGGTTGAACACCATATATTTT	CASRPTGLNTIYF